The 22 T cell receptor beta chains below were found in one sample sequenced in a study of breast tumors, draining lymph nodes, adjacent tissues. TCRdb called the multiplex PCR reads again in MiXCR, with one record for every CDR3 protein. The table records roughly 120,000 distinct CDR3 sequences, around 20% of them present only once. Breast cancer patients provided tissue from their axillary draining lymph nodes. Input material: axillary lymph node tissue. Receptor source: a female donor with breast cancer. Some clones in this sample may be carry-over from other donors' samples.

As for this clonotype: This sequence may be a read error, since a much larger clone differs from it by one base. V gene TRBV7-9 combines with J gene TRBJ1-2; D ambiguous. The CDR3 has 14 residues. The ends were cut back, 2 bases at V and 7 bases at J, with 14 bases in the middle. Germline CDR1 reads SEHNR; CDR2 reads FQNEAQ (reference sequence). The CDR3 sequence is CASSLIPEICGYTF. The CDR3 DNA follows: TGTGCCAGCAGCTTAATTCCAGAAATCTGTGGCTACACCTTC.

This clonotype was picked up many times. CDR3 nucleotides: TGTGCCAGTAGTAGAGACAGAGATAGCAATCAGCCCCAGCATTTT. Translating gives CASSRDRDSNQPQHF. The rearrangement joins TRBV19 to TRBJ1-5; weak D call: TRBD1 (5 bases). Germline CDR1 and CDR2: LNHDA and SQIVND (reference sequence). The CDR3 length is 15 residues. Trimming pared 4 bases from V and 0 bases from J, leaving 10 bases between.

This clonotype came up many times. The V and J genes are TRBV12-3 or TRBV12-4 and TRBJ1-2; no definite D call. The CDR3 loop spans 11 amino acids. Deletions cut 6 bases from V and 5 bases from J, with 7 bases between. The CDR3 region has the DNA TGTGCCAGCAGCTTACAATATGGCTACACCTTC. Its translation: CASSLQYGYTF.

This clonotype was seen at least ten times. The chain carries TRBV18 and TRBJ2-7, with D unclear. There are 15 residues in the CDR3. The V end lost 4 bases, the J end lost 5 bases, and 18 bases lay between the germline ends. The germline V gene encodes CDR1 KGHSH and CDR2 LQKENI. CDR3 sequence: CASSRQTGLPDEQYF. The CDR3 nucleotides are TGTGCCAGCTCACGGCAAACCGGGCTTCCTGACGAGCAGTACTTC.

V gene TRBV6-1 combines with J gene TRBJ2-3; possibly TRBD1 for D (5 bases). Germline-derived CDR1 and CDR2 are MNHNS and SASEGT. The CDR3 has 18 amino acids. Trimming removed 0 bases from V and 0 bases from J, with 16 bases in between. The CDR3 region is CASSEARRTLRSTDTQYF. The CDR3 DNA is TGTGCCAGCAGTGAAGCCCGGCGGACACTTCGTAGCACAGATACGCAGTATTTT.

This clonotype was picked up many times. The V call is TRBV4-1, the J call TRBJ1-2; 7 bases map to TRBD1. After removal of 6 bases from V and 8 bases from J, the junction contained 12 bases not matched to a gene. Per germline, CDR1 MGHRA and CDR2 YSYEKL. CDR3 size: 14 residues. CDR3 protein: CASSSGTASYGYTF. CDR3 nucleotides: TGCGCCAGCAGTTCCGGGACAGCCTCTTACGGCTACACCTTC.

This clonotype was seen just once. A much larger clone lies a single base off, so this may be a read error. This CDR3 fails to terminate in the conserved phenylalanine or tryptophan, so it likely reflects a read error. The gene calls are TRBV7-9 and TRBJ2-2; D may be TRBD1 (5 bases). Trimming stripped 1 base from V and 5 bases from J, with 11 bases between. The V gene's germline CDR1 is SEHNR and CDR2 FQNEAQ (reference sequence). The CDR3 runs 15 residues. The CDR3 reads CASSLVNRKTGELFL. In DNA, the CDR3 is TGTGCCAGCAGCTTAGTCAACAGGAAGACCGGGGAGCTGTTTCTT.

There are a few counts of this clonotype. The rearrangement links TRBV27 to TRBJ1-5; tentatively, D is TRBD1 (5 bases). Germline V gene sequence: CDR1 MNHEY, CDR2 SMNVEV (reference sequence). Deletions cut 9 bases from V and 2 bases from J, with 20 bases between. The CDR3 loop spans 16 amino acids. Written as DNA, the CDR3 is TGTGCCAGAGAGGGGTTCAGGACTGGAGGCAATCAGCCCCAGCATTTT. This encodes CAREGFRTGGNQPQHF.

This clonotype was seen many times. The chain recombines TRBV7-2 with TRBJ2-2; weak D call: TRBD2 (6 bases). The CDR3 length is 13 residues. Germline values: CDR1 SGHTA, CDR2 FQGNSA. The V end was cut by 1 base, the J end by 7 bases, with 7 bases between. CDR3 in DNA: TGTGCCAGCAGCTTAGGCGGGATCGGGGAGCTGTTTTTT. Protein product: CASSLGGIGELFF.

This clonotype has just a few counts. The CDR3 nucleotides read TGTGCCAGCTCCGGACTAGCGGGGGGCCCGGTTACCGGGGAGCTGTTTTTT. Protein product: CASSGLAGGPVTGELFF. The chain is built from TRBV27 and TRBJ2-2, with 14 bases lining up with TRBD2. The junction had 10 bases not matched to a gene; V was cut back by 8 bases and J by 5 bases. Germline V CDR1 and CDR2: MNHEY, SMNVEV (reference sequence). This CDR3 region has 17 residues.

This chain uses TRBV28 with TRBJ1-3; 7 bases fit TRBD1. The V gene's germline CDR1 is MDHEN and CDR2 SYDVKM. The CDR3 loop spans 13 amino acids. Trimming at V came to 7 bases and at J to 4 bases, leaving 4 bases not matched to a gene. The DNA for the CDR3 is TGTGCCAGCATGACAGGGAGGGGAAACACCATATATTTT. Its translation: CASMTGRGNTIYF.

This clonotype was recorded many times. The chain is built from TRBV9 and TRBJ2-1, with D perhaps TRBD2 (5 bases). The CDR3 is 14 amino acids. V was trimmed by 0 bases and J by 7 bases, leaving 11 bases between them. Per the germline V gene, CDR1 is SGDLS and CDR2 is YYNGEE. This CDR3 is CASSVGMSGNEQFF. The CDR3 DNA reads TGTGCCAGCAGCGTAGGCATGTCGGGGAATGAGCAGTTCTTC.

A word on this clonotype: A much larger clonotype is one base distant, so this may be a read error. The chain couples TRBV2 to TRBJ1-4; maybe TRBD1 (6 bases). Trimming removed 4 bases from V and 7 bases from J, with 16 bases in between. Looked up from germline, CDR1 is SNHLY and CDR2 is FYNNEI. The CDR3 covers 15 residues. The DNA for the CDR3 is TGTGCCAGCAGTGGGTTCGGGGGGCAAGGTGAAAAACTGTTTTTT. Residues: CASSGFGGQGEKLFF.

This clonotype was seen many times. The chain is built from TRBV7-2 and TRBJ1-2, with a weak D call TRBD1 (6 bases). Germline assignment: CDR1 SGHTA and CDR2 FQGNSA. The V gene lost 4 bases and the J gene lost 8 bases, with 20 bases spanning the gap. CDR3 size: 15 residues. The CDR3 bases are TGTGCCAGCAGCTCCGGGAGACAGGAAATCGGCGGCTACACCTTC. Its protein product is CASSSGRQEIGGYTF.

Many counts were recorded for this clonotype. V is TRBV9 and J is TRBJ2-7; perhaps TRBD2 as D (6 bases). Germline V gives CDR1 SGDLS, CDR2 YYNGEE. Trimming pared 3 bases from V and 6 bases from J, leaving 13 bases between. This CDR3 contains 13 residues. In DNA form, the CDR3 reads TGTGCCAGCAGCGCCCTTGGAGGGACCGAGCAGTACTTC. Translation: CASSALGGTEQYF. The full variable domain, its missing parts supplied by reference TRBV9 and TRBJ2-7, is DSGVTQTPKHLITATGQRVTLRCSPRSGDLSVYWYQQSLDQGLQFLIQYYNGEERAKGNILERFSAQQFPDLHSELNLSSLELGDSALYFCASSALGGTEQYFGPGTRLTVT.

This clonotype was found many times. V usage is TRBV7-2 and J usage is TRBJ2-5; D could derive from TRBD1 or TRBD2 (5 bases each). CDR3 size: 15 residues. CDR1 SGHTA and CDR2 FQGNSA come from the germline V gene. V was cut by 5 bases and J by 4 bases, with 17 bases left in between. As DNA, the CDR3 is TGTGCCAGCAGCATCTCCGGGACCCCGGGAGAGACCCAGTACTTC. As protein: CASSISGTPGETQYF.

This clonotype was counted ten times or more. The CDR3 spells CASQELGTPYEQYF. In nucleotides, the CDR3 is TGTGCCAGCCAAGAACTAGGGACCCCCTACGAGCAGTACTTC. This chain uses TRBV6-5 with TRBJ2-7; either TRBD1 or TRBD2 may supply D (5 bases each). CDR3 length: 14 residues. The V gene lost 8 bases and the J gene lost 2 bases, with 16 bases spanning the gap. Germline CDR1 is MNHEY and CDR2 is SVGAGI.

This clonotype was counted at least ten times. The chain couples TRBV7-3 to TRBJ2-3, with a weak D call TRBD2 (6 bases). V dropped 2 bases and J dropped 0 bases, with 9 bases sitting between them. Germline CDR1 reads SGHTA; CDR2 reads FQGTGA. The CDR3 consists of 15 residues. The CDR3 reads CASSLLAQSTDTQYF. The CDR3 bases are TGTGCCAGCAGCTTACTAGCGCAAAGCACAGATACGCAGTATTTT. The complete variable domain, with remaining parts taken from reference TRBV7-3 and TRBJ2-3, reads GAGVSQTPSNKVTEKGKYVELRCDPISGHTALYWYRQSLGQGPEFLIYFQGTGAADDSGLPNDRFFAVRPEGSVSTLKIQRTERGDSAVYLCASSLLAQSTDTQYFGPGTRLTVL.

This clonotype occurred many times. The chain links TRBV20-1 to TRBJ2-1; 12 positions agree with TRBD2. Per the germline V gene, CDR1 is DFQATT and CDR2 is SNEGSKA (reference sequence). Unmatched junction bases numbered 6, after V lost 6 bases and J lost 6 bases. The CDR3 has 14 residues. Here the CDR3 DNA reads TGCAGTGCCAAACTAGCGGGGGGCCTCAATGAGCAGTTCTTC. Translated: CSAKLAGGLNEQFF.

This clonotype was found many times. This chain joins TRBV7-9 and TRBJ2-5; unclear D gene. This CDR3 comprises 13 residues. Trimming pared 1 base from V and 5 bases from J, leaving 8 bases between. Germline loops: CDR1 SEHNR, CDR2 FQNEAQ (reference sequence). CDR3 sequence: CASSLGSYETQYF. CDR3 nucleotide sequence: TGTGCCAGCAGCTTAGGCAGTTACGAGACCCAGTACTTC. The full variable domain, its missing parts supplied by reference TRBV7-9 and TRBJ2-5, is DTGVSQNPRHKITKRGQNVTFRCDPISEHNRLYWYRQTLGQGPEFLTYFQNEAQLEKSRLLSDRFSAERPKGSFSTLEIQRTEQGDSAMYLCASSLGSYETQYFGPGTRLLVL.

This clonotype was seen repeatedly, ten times or more. The gene calls are TRBV27 and TRBJ1-2, with unresolved D. V was shortened by 6 bases and J by 2 bases, with 7 bases between the two germline ends. The CDR3 runs 12 residues. The germline CDR1 and CDR2 sequences are MNHEY and SMNVEV (reference sequence). CDR3 protein: CASRSGNYGYTF. CDR3 sequence (DNA): TGTGCCAGCAGATCAGGCAACTATGGCTACACCTTC.

For this clonotype: Since a much larger clone is just one base distant, this may be a read error. The rearrangement uses TRBV7-9 and TRBJ2-6; D is undetermined. From germline, CDR1 is SEHNR and CDR2 FQNEAQ (reference sequence). The ends were cut back, 8 bases at V and 4 bases at J, with 6 bases in the middle. CDR3 length: 12 residues. CDR3 amino acids: CASASGANVLTF. The CDR3, as DNA: TGTGCCAGCGCATCCGGGGCCAACGTCCTGACTTTC.